These 5 T cell receptor beta chains came from one sample sequenced in a study of read filtering for tumor transcriptome and immune sequencing. From roughly 390 ng of RNA, a library with molecular barcoded alpha/delta and beta/gamma adaptors was made. TCRdb re-called the reads with MiXCR, one entry per CDR3 protein. This table holds approximately 59,000 distinct CDR3 sequences, roughly an eighth found once. Sequenced: a population of CD138-negative cells sorted from bone marrow. The receptors originated from a donor at least 40 years old with multiple myeloma.

This clonotype was seen many times. This CDR3 reads CSVPDEAETQYF. The CDR3, as DNA: TGCAGCGTTCCGGATGAGGCCGAGACCCAGTACTTC. The genes are TRBV29-1 and TRBJ2-5, with no clear D. The CDR3 sequence is 12 residues long. The germline V gene encodes CDR1 SQVTM and CDR2 ANQGSEA. V was clipped by 5 bases and J by 5 bases, with 12 bases between them.

This clonotype is medium-sized in the sample. This rearrangement joins TRBV20-1 to TRBJ2-3; 15 nucleotides line up with TRBD2. With V trimmed by 2 bases and J by 4 bases, 13 bases remained unmatched. The CDR3 is made up of 19 amino acids. CDR1 and CDR2 from the germline V gene are DFQATT and SNEGSKA (reference sequence). In DNA form, the CDR3 reads TGCAGTGCTAGACCTACCGGGACTAGCGGGGGGCGGGGCCCAGATACGCAGTATTTT. This gives the protein CSARPTGTSGGRGPDTQYF.

As concerns this clonotype: Given a much more abundant clone one base away, this may be a read error. CDR3 amino acids: CASSVGQLRLAKTIQYF. The CDR3 DNA reads TGCGCCAGCAGCGTGGGACAGCTAAGGTTAGCCAAAACCATTCAGTACTTC. This rearrangement joins TRBV4-1 to TRBJ2-4, with 7 bases fitting TRBD1. Germline lookup yields CDR1 MGHRA and CDR2 YSYEKL. The CDR3 contains 17 residues.

This clonotype was counted many times. This chain links TRBV7-2 with TRBJ1-5; D possibly corresponds to TRBD1 (5 bases). This CDR3 contains 17 residues. Germline V gene lookup returns CDR1 SGHTA and CDR2 FQGNSA. V lost 1 base and J 3 bases, leaving 16 bases between the germline ends. For the CDR3, the DNA is TGTGCCAGCAGCTTAGTTGGGACGGCGACAAACAATCAGCCCCAGCATTTT. It translates to CASSLVGTATNNQPQHF.

V usage is TRBV9 and J usage is TRBJ1-1; a weak D match, TRBD1 (6 bases). Germline loops: CDR1 SGDLS, CDR2 YYNGEE. The CDR3 is 17 residues long. The germline V and J ends were trimmed by 4 bases and 3 bases, with 22 bases remaining between them. CDR3 sequence: CASSTNRDGALDTEAFF. CDR3 sequence (DNA): TGTGCCAGCAGCACCAACAGGGATGGGGCGCTGGACACTGAAGCTTTCTTT.